This T cell receptor beta chain originates from a study of cytomegalovirus exposure and HLA in healthy donors. The germline CDR1 and CDR2 sequences are KGHSH and LQKENI. The length of the CDR3 is 13 residues. V lost 3 bases and J lost 6; bases outside the gene matches: 4. PCR employed 60 Vbeta and 13 Jbeta primers. The method was immunoSEQ multiplex PCR; TCRdb's version includes in-frame clones alone and lacks a portion of them. The sample is made up of tens of thousands of clones, and the top ten hold 17% of it. The clonotype comes from a male donor in good health and CMV-seronegative. The sample consisted of PBMCs. This rearrangement joins TRBV18 to TRBJ2-7; 8 bases agree with TRBD1. CDR3 region: CASSPGTGGEQYF. Here the CDR3 DNA reads TGTGCCAGCTCACCTGGGACAGGCGGCGAGCAGTACTTC.